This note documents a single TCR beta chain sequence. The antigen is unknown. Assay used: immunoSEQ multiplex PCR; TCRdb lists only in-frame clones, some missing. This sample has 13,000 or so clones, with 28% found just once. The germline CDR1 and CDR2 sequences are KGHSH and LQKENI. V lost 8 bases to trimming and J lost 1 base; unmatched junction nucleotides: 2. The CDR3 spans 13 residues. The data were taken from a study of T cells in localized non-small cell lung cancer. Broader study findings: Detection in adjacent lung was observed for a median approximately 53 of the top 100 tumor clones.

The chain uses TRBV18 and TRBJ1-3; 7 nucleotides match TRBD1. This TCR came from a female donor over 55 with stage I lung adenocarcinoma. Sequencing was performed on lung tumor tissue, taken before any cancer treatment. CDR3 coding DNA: TGTGCCAGCAAACAGGGGTCTGGAAACACCATATATTTT. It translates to CASKQGSGNTIYF.